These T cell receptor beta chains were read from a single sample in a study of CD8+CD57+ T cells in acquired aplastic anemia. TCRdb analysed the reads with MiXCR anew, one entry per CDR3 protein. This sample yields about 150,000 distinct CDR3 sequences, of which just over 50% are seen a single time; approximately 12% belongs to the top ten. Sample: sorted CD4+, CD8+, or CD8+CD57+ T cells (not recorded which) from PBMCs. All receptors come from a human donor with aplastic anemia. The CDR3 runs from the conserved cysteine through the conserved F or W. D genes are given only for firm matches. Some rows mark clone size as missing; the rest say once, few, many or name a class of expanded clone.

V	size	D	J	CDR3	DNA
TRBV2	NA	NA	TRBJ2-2	CASSELGWGNTGELFF	TGTGCCAGCAGTGAATTAGGATGGGGGAACACCGGGGAGCTGTTTTTT
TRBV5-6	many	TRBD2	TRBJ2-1	CASSVAGGLDEQFF	TGTGCCAGCAGTGTAGCGGGGGGGCTGGATGAGCAGTTCTTC
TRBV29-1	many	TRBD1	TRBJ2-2	CSTRQGGELFF	TGCAGCACCAGACAGGGTGGGGAGCTGTTTTTT
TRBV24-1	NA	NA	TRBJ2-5	CASELGGRAGQPQYF	TGTGCCAGCGAGCTGGGAGGGAGGGCGGGACAGCCCCAGTACTTC
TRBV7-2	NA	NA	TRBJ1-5	CASSLVQSNQPQHF	TGTGCCAGCAGCTTAGTCCAGAGCAATCAGCCCCAGCATTTT
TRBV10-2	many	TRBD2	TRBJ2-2	CASSHSGGAGTGELFF	TGCGCCAGCAGCCATAGCGGGGGGGCGGGAACCGGGGAGCTGTTTTTT
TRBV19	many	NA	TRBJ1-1	CASSPLEVNTEAFF	TGTGCCAGTAGTCCTCTCGAGGTGAACACTGAAGCTTTCTTT
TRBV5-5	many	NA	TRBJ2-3	CASRRGPDTQYF	TGTGCCAGCAGACGGGGGCCAGATACGCAGTATTTT
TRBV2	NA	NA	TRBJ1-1	CASSGHQNTEAFF	TGTGCCAGCAGTGGACACCAGAACACTGAAGCTTTCTTT
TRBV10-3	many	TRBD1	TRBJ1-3	CAIRGDRGRFRNTIYF	TGTGCCATCAGGGGGGACAGGGGGCGTTTTCGAAACACCATATATTTT